This is a list of T cell receptor beta chains from one sample in a study of PD-L1 blockade in urothelial cancer. The table came from immunoSEQ multiplex PCR; TCRdb's copy has only in-frame clones and leaves some out. Of 75,000 to 90,000 clones in the sample, 82% were seen once. The material was PBMCs, obtained around atezolizumab (anti-PD-L1) treatment. The receptor source for this set is a man aged 65-85 years with urothelial cancer. Each CDR3 is given with its conserved first and last residue. D genes are given only for firm matches.

j_call d_call v_call cdr3_aa
TRBJ2-7 TRBD2 TRBV7-2 CASSLESSGRVHEQYF
TRBJ1-1 - TRBV5-3 CARSLERWGQNTEAFF
TRBJ1-2 - TRBV7-9 CASSLVAAGNGYTF
TRBJ2-7 - TRBV6-6 CASSYAGSYEQYF
TRBJ2-7 TRBD1 TRBV7-2 CASSQHPGQGNYEQYF
TRBJ2-3 - TRBV15 CATSGIDLFETPSTDTQYF
TRBJ2-1 TRBD2 TRBV6-1 CASSEQLAGTEQFF
TRBJ2-3 TRBD2 TRBV5-4 CASSLLAGGSTDTQYF
TRBJ2-7 - TRBV6-1 CASSEQRGGEQYF
TRBJ1-1 - TRBV2 CASSLGHLGGFF
TRBJ2-5 TRBD2 TRBV5-1 CASGNVGGGETQYF
TRBJ1-1 - TRBV6-5 CASSTQGLGTEAFF
TRBJ1-4 - TRBV18 CASSLEVAVDEKLFF
TRBJ2-1 TRBD1 TRBV25-1 CASSDLGQAGGSYNEQFF
TRBJ2-1 TRBD1 TRBV6-5 CASSWDRQTGQFF
TRBJ1-3 - TRBV5-1 CASSLTGGNTIYF
TRBJ2-7 - TRBV7-9 CASSFPGSYEQYF
TRBJ1-2 - TRBV5-6 CASLRRGTNYGYTF
TRBJ2-6 TRBD2 TRBV6-1 CASGRGGDGANVLTF
TRBJ2-5 - TRBV6-5 CASSYSKRHQETQYF
TRBJ2-7 - TRBV5-4 CASSPTTTGISEQYF
TRBJ2-7 TRBD2 TRBV7-8 CASSFSTSGSYEQYF
TRBJ1-6 - TRBV18 CASSPPSTASPLHF
TRBJ2-1 - TRBV7-7 CASSATGSSYNEQFF
TRBJ2-1 TRBD1 TRBV2 CASRGTGDNEQFF
TRBJ2-7 TRBD2 TRBV5-1 CASSLGTSTGSEQYF
TRBJ2-7 TRBD1 TRBV27 CASSLLTGGYEQYF
TRBJ1-1 - TRBV7-3 CASSSRGYTEAFF
TRBJ2-2 TRBD2 TRBV7-2 CASSLWGGNTGELFF
TRBJ2-2 TRBD2 TRBV10-3 CAIGLAGSRSGELFF
TRBJ2-7 TRBD2 TRBV7-9 CASWNKAGRGGEQYF
TRBJ1-4 TRBD1 TRBV5-1 CASSSGQSNEKLFF